One sample yielded the 15 T cell receptor beta chains listed below, sequenced in a study of shared clonotypes between healthy human individuals. Assay used: immunoSEQ multiplex PCR; TCRdb lists only in-frame clones, some missing. The table includes 900,000 to 1,200,000 clones, 75% to 85% detected once. Sequencing was carried out using memory CD4+ T cells from PBMCs. Subset reported: CD45RA-negative fraction. These receptor sequences come from a man younger than 30 in good health. Some clones in this sample may be carry-over from other donors' samples.

The rearrangement uses TRBV27 and TRBJ2-1, with 9 bases fitting TRBD2. Trimming cost V 6 bases and J 0 bases; bases outside gene matches: 3. Germline V gives CDR1 MNHEY, CDR2 SMNVEV (reference sequence). The CDR3 is 15 residues long. CDR3 nucleotide sequence: TGTGCCAGCAGGGGCGGGAGGGGCTCCTACAATGAGCAGTTCTTC. It yields the protein CASRGGRGSYNEQFF.

Points on this clone: Within the sample, other DNA sequences also encode this same CDR3. The chain couples TRBV5-1 to TRBJ2-6; no definite D call. Germline assignment: CDR1 SGHRS and CDR2 YFSETQ. The length of the CDR3 is 15 residues. The V end lost 2 bases, the J end lost 0 bases, and 6 bases lay between the germline ends. DNA of the CDR3: TGCGCCAGCAGCTTATCCGTCTCTGGGGCCAACGTCCTGACTTTC. As protein: CASSLSVSGANVLTF.

This clone has only a few counts. It may be a read error: a sequence one base away is much more abundant. The conserved phenylalanine or tryptophan is not found at the CDR3 terminus, so this likely reflects a read error. Because the CDR3's place on the DNA is in doubt, the DNA is left out and the CDR3 is given as listed by TCRdb. The chain couples TRBV4-1 to TRBJ2-6; TRBD1, the table's D call, lacks a check against the DNA. Germline loops: CDR1 MGHRA, CDR2 YSYEKL. The CDR3 length is 14 residues, termini included. The CDR3 is CASSQDSGANVPTL.

Note on this clone: Since a much larger clone is just one base distant, this may be a read error. Other DNA sequences of this sample code for an identical CDR3. This sequence joins TRBV6-5 and TRBJ1-2; the D gene is possibly TRBD1 (5 bases). This CDR3 region has 13 residues. Germline CDR1 is MNHEY and CDR2 is SVGAGI. The V end lost 2 bases, the J end lost 4 bases, and 8 bases lay between the germline ends. CDR3 sequence: CASSYRGGYGYTF. For the CDR3, the DNA is TGTGCCAGCAGTTACAGGGGCGGCTATGGCTACACCTTC.

This chain connects TRBV9 to TRBJ2-1; 7 bases align to TRBD2. The CDR3 runs to 16 residues. V lost 2 bases and J lost 0; bases outside the gene matches: 5. The V gene's germline CDR1 is SGDLS and CDR2 YYNGEE. The CDR3 DNA follows: TGTGCCAGCAGCGTTGGACGGGACTACTCCTACAATGAGCAGTTCTTC. It encodes CASSVGRDYSYNEQFF. Complete variable domain (other parts from reference TRBV9 and TRBJ2-1): DSGVTQTPKHLITATGQRVTLRCSPRSGDLSVYWYQQSLDQGLQFLIQYYNGEERAKGNILERFSAQQFPDLHSELNLSSLELGDSALYFCASSVGRDYSYNEQFFGPGTRLTVL.

This clone was seen just once. The chain carries TRBV4-3 and TRBJ2-2, with D perhaps TRBD1 (5 bases). Germline values: CDR1 LGHNA, CDR2 YSLEER. V lost 0 bases, J lost 6 bases, and 11 bases lay in between. The CDR3 spans 15 residues. The CDR3 reads CASSQDSTGAGELFF. DNA of the CDR3: TGCGCCAGCAGCCAAGATAGTACAGGAGCCGGGGAGCTGTTTTTT.

This clone was observed a few times. The identical CDR3 is also encoded by other nucleotide sequences in the sample. The rearrangement joins TRBV7-3 to TRBJ1-2; 9 bases are a match to TRBD1. Trimming took 4 bases from V and 4 from J; bases not matched to a gene: 1. The germline V gene has CDR1 SGHTA and CDR2 FQGTGA. The CDR3 extends over 13 amino acids. The CDR3 DNA follows: TGTGCCAGCAGCTCGGACAGGGGCTATGGCTACACCTTC. Translated, it gives CASSSDRGYGYTF.

This sequence joins TRBV5-1 and TRBJ1-4, with a possible D match to TRBD1 (5 bases). There are 17 residues in the CDR3. The germline V and J ends were trimmed by 0 bases and 5 bases, with 17 bases remaining between them. Germline values: CDR1 SGHRS, CDR2 YFSETQ. The chain's CDR3 is CASSLARESKGNEKLFF. CDR3 bases: TGCGCCAGCAGCTTGGCCAGGGAGAGTAAGGGCAATGAAAAACTGTTTTTT.

The chain combines TRBV6-1 with TRBJ1-2; TRBD1 might be the D (5 bases). Germline CDR1 and CDR2: MNHNS and SASEGT. The V gene lost 2 bases and the J gene lost 8 bases, with 21 bases spanning the gap. CDR3 size: 16 residues. CDR3 nucleotide sequence: TGTGCCAGCAGTGAACGACACCCCAGGGAGGTAGAGGGCTACACCTTC. The encoded protein is CASSERHPREVEGYTF.

This clone occurred a few times. J is TRBJ2-5 and V is TRBV5-1, with D unresolved. CDR3 length: 11 amino acids. Trimming shortened V by 2 bases and J by 5 bases, and 4 bases separated the two germline ends. CDR1 SGHRS and CDR2 YFSETQ come from the germline V gene. CDR3 DNA: TGCGCCAGCAGCTTCATGGAGACCCAGTACTTC. Translating gives CASSFMETQYF.

This clone was counted a single time. The chain carries TRBV10-1 and TRBJ2-1, with D possibly being TRBD1 (6 bases). Per the germline V gene, CDR1 is WNHNN and CDR2 is SYGVQD (reference sequence). V was pared by 6 bases and J by 4 bases, with 10 bases between. This CDR3 comprises 13 residues. The CDR3 bases are TGCGCCAGCAGCCCCGGGACATACAATGAGCAGTTCTTC. Its protein is CASSPGTYNEQFF.

The chain employs TRBV14 and TRBJ1-1; no clear D. Germline V gene sequence: CDR1 SGHDN, CDR2 FVKESK. The CDR3 is made up of 13 amino acids. The V end was cut by 7 bases, the J end by 4 bases, with 13 bases between. CDR3 nucleotides: TGTGCCAGCACGCCAGTGTGGAGCACTGAAGCTTTCTTT. It yields the protein CASTPVWSTEAFF.

This clone was counted once. Other DNA sequences in this specimen translate into the identical CDR3. The genes are TRBV5-1 and TRBJ2-3; D call uncertain. The CDR3 totals 14 residues. Germline CDR1 and CDR2: SGHRS and YFSETQ. Trimming removed 2 bases from V and 2 bases from J, with 9 bases in between. CDR3: CASSFGGSTDTQYF. CDR3 in DNA: TGCGCCAGCAGCTTCGGCGGCTCCACAGATACGCAGTATTTT.

This chain uses TRBV6-1 with TRBJ2-1, with 11 bases matching TRBD2. Trimming removed 4 bases from V and 4 bases from J; junction bases left unmatched: 3. This CDR3 region has 15 residues. Germline assignment: CDR1 MNHNS and CDR2 SASEGT. CDR3 loop: CASSGGLAEYNEQFF. The CDR3 region has the DNA TGTGCCAGCAGTGGGGGACTAGCGGAGTACAATGAGCAGTTCTTC.

This clone was observed a handful of times. This rearrangement joins TRBV11-1 to TRBJ2-7; 8 bases are a match to TRBD1. With V trimmed by 4 bases and J by 5 bases, 13 bases remained unmatched. The CDR3 length is 16 residues. Germline V gene data show CDR1 as SGHAT and CDR2 as FQDESV (reference sequence). Here the CDR3 reads CASSSRIRTGTDEQYF. Here the CDR3 DNA reads TGTGCCAGCAGCTCCAGAATCCGGACAGGGACAGACGAGCAGTACTTC.